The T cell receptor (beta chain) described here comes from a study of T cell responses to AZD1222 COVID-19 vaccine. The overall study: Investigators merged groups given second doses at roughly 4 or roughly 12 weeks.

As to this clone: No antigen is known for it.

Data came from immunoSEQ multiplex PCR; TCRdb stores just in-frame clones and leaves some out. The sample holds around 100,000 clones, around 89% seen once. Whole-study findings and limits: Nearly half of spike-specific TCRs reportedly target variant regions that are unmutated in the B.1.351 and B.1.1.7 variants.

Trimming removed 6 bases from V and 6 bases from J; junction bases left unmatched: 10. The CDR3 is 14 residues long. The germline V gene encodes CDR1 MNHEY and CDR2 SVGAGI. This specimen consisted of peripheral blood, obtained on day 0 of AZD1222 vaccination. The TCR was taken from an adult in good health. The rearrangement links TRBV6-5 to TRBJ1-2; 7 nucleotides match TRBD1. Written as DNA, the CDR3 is TGTGCCAGCAGAGGACAGGCCCCAACCCATGGCTACACCTTC. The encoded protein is CASRGQAPTHGYTF.